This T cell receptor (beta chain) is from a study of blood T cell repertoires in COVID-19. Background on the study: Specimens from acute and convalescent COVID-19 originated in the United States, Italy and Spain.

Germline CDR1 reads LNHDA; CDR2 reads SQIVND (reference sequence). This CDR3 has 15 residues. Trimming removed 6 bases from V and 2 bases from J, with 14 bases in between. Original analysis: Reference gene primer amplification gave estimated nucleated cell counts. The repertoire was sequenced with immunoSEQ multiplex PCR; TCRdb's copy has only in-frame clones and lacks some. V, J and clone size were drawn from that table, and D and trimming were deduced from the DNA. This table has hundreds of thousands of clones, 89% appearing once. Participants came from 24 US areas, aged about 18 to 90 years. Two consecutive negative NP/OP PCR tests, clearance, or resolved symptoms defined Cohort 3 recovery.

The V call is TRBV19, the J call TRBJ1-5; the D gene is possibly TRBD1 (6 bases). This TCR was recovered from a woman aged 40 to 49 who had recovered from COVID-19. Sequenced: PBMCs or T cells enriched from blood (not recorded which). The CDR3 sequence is CASRGQFLGNQPQHF. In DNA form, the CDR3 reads TGTGCCAGTAGAGGACAGTTCCTGGGCAATCAGCCCCAGCATTTT.